This T cell receptor beta chain derives from a study of blood T cell repertoires in COVID-19. Study information: Sites across the United States, Italy and Spain contributed samples from acute and convalescent COVID-19. Sources were T cells, B-cell-depleted T cells, or PBMCs; the material itself was cDNA or gDNA.

Trimming removed 1 base at V and 1 base at J, with 3 bases between. The CDR3 loop spans 12 amino acids. Germline assignment: CDR1 SGHDT and CDR2 YYEEEE. The table came from immunoSEQ multiplex PCR; TCRdb's copy has only in-frame clones and leaves some out. The sample contains around 310,000 clones, around 92% of which appear only once. Donors were grouped by their self-reported clinical history. Symptom resolution, clearance, or two negative PCRs marked the recovered donors of Cohort 3. Sequenced material: PBMCs or T cells enriched from blood (not recorded which). The chain employs TRBV5-6 and TRBJ2-7; D not certain. This receptor was identified in a woman aged 25 to 39 who had recovered from COVID-19. CDR3 residues: CASSLTSYEQYF. The CDR3 nucleotides are TGTGCCAGCAGCTTGACTTCCTACGAGCAGTACTTC.